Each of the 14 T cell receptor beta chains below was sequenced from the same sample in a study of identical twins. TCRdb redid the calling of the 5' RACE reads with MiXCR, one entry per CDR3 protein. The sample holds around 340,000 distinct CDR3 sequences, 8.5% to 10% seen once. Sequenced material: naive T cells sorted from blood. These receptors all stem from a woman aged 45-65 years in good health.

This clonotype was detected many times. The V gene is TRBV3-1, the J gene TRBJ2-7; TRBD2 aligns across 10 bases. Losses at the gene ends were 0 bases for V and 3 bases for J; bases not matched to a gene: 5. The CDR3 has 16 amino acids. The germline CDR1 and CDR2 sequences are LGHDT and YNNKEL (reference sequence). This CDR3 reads CASSQDRAGGVYEQYF. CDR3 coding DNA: TGTGCCAGCAGCCAAGACCGAGCGGGGGGGGTCTACGAGCAGTACTTC.

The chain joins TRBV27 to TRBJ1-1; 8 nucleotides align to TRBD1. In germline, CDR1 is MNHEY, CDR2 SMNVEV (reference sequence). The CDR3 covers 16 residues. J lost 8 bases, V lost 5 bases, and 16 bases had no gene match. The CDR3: CASSPGRQGARTEAFF. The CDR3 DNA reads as TGTGCCAGCAGTCCCGGACGGCAGGGGGCGAGAACGGAAGCTTTCTTT.

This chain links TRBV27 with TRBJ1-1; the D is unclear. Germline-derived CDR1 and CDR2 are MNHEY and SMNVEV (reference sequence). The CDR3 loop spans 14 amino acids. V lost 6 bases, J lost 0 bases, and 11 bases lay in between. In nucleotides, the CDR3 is TGTGCCAGCAGCCGGACCCCCCTGAACACTGAAGCTTTCTTT. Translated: CASSRTPLNTEAFF.

The CDR3 reads CATRSGAMGTQYF. CDR3 nucleotide sequence: TGTGCCACCAGGTCAGGGGCAATGGGGACCCAGTACTTC. V is TRBV24-1 and J is TRBJ2-5, with D possibly TRBD1 on 6 matching bases. The CDR3 is made up of 13 amino acids. Trimming took 7 bases from V and 7 from J, leaving 15 bases between them. The germline V gene has CDR1 KGHDR and CDR2 SFDVKD.

This chain's CDR3 is CASSLRDTNTEAFF. For the CDR3, the DNA is TGTGCCAGCAGTCTCCGGGACACGAACACTGAAGCTTTCTTT. The gene calls are TRBV27 and TRBJ1-1; TRBD1 might be the D (6 bases). This CDR3 is built from 14 residues. Per germline, CDR1 MNHEY and CDR2 SMNVEV (reference sequence). The V and J ends lost 5 bases and 1 base respectively, with 11 bases between them.

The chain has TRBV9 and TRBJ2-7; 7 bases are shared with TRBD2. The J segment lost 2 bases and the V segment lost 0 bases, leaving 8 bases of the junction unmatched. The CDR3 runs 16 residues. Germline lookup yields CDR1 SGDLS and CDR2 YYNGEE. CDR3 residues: CASSVDGSGGPYEQYF. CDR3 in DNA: TGTGCCAGCAGCGTAGATGGGTCGGGAGGTCCCTACGAGCAGTACTTC.

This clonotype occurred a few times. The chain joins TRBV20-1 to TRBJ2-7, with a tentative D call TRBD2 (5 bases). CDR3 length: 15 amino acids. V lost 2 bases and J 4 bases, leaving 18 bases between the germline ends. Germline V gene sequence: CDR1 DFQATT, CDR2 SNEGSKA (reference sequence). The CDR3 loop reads CSARSYTRYQYEQYF. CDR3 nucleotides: TGCAGTGCTAGATCCTATACTAGATACCAATACGAGCAGTACTTC.

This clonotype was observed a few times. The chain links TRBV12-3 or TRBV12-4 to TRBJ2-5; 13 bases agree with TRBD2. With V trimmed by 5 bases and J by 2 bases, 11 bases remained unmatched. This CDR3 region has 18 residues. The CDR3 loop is CASSLRLAGGGGQETQYF. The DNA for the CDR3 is TGTGCCAGCAGTCTCCGACTAGCGGGAGGCGGGGGTCAAGAGACCCAGTACTTC.

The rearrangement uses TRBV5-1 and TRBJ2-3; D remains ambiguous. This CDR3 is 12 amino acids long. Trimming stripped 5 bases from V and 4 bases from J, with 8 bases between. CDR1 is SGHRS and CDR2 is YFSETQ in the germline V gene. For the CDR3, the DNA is TGCGCCAGCAGAGACTTCTCAGATACGCAGTATTTT. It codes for CASRDFSDTQYF.

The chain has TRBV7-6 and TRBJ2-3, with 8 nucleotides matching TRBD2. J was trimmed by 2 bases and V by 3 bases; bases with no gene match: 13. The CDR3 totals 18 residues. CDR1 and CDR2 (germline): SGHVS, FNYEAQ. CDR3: CASSFFPAGVGNTDTQYF. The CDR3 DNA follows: TGTGCCAGCAGCTTCTTCCCAGCGGGAGTGGGTAACACAGATACGCAGTATTTT.

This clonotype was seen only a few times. The CDR3 is CASSLGAGQYNEQFF. Here the CDR3 DNA reads TGTGCCAGCAGCTTAGGGGCGGGACAGTACAATGAGCAGTTCTTC. The chain links TRBV7-9 to TRBJ2-1; possibly TRBD1 for D (7 bases). The CDR3 totals 15 residues. Germline CDR1 reads SEHNR; CDR2 reads FQNEAQ (reference sequence). Between the trimmed V and J ends, which lost 1 base and 4 bases, there was a span of 11 bases.

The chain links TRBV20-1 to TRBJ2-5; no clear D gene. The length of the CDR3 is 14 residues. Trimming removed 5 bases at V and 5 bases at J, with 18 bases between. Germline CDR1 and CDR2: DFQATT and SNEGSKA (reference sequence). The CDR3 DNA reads TGCAGTGCTCCAGGATTCAGCACCCTGGAGACCCAGTACTTC. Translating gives CSAPGFSTLETQYF.

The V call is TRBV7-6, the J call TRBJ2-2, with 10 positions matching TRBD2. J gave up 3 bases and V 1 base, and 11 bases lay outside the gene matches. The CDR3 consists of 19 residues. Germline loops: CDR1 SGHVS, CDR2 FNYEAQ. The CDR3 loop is CASSLVRLAGAGDTGELFF. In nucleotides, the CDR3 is TGTGCCAGCAGCTTAGTTAGGCTAGCGGGAGCAGGGGACACCGGGGAGCTGTTTTTT.

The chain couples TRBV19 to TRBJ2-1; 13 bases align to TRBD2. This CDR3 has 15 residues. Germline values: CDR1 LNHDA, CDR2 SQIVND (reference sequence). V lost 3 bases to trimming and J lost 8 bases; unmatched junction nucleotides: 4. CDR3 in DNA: TGTGCCAGTAGTATCGGACTAGCGGGAGTGGATGAGCAGTTCTTC. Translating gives CASSIGLAGVDEQFF.